This TCR beta chain was sequenced in a study of shared clonotypes between healthy human individuals. Study-wide results and caveats: Shared across four donors were about 4.8% of the naive CD4 clonotypes.

Sequencing used immunoSEQ multiplex PCR; TCRdb keeps in-frame clones, though not all of them. The table records roughly 2.6 million clones, approximately 90% of them present only once. This clone was counted once. Its specificity is not known. In the same sample, other DNA sequences code for this CDR3. V was shortened by 5 bases and J by 2 bases, with 9 bases between the two germline ends. Germline V lookup: CDR1 KGHSH, CDR2 LQKENI. The CDR3 spans 13 residues. The sequence came from a man between 18 and 29 years old in good health. The sample taken for sequencing was naive CD4+ T cells sorted from blood. The subset denotes: CD45RA+ positively selected. This chain connects TRBV18 to TRBJ1-1; D gene unclear. The CDR3 DNA is TGTGCCAGCTCAAGGACGGGAAACACTGAAGCTTTCTTT. Amino acid sequence: CASSRTGNTEAFF.